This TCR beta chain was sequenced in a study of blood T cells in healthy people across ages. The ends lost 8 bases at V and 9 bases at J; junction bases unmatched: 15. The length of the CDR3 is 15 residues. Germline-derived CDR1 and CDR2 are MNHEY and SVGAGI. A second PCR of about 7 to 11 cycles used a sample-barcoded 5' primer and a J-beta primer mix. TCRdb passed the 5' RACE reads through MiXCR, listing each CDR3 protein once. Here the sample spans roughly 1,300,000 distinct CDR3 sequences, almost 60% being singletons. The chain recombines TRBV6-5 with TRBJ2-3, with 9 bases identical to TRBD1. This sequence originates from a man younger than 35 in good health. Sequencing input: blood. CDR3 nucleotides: TGTGCCAGCGCCTCGACAGGGGGAAGAGGTCCAACGCAGTATTTT. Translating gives CASASTGGRGPTQYF.